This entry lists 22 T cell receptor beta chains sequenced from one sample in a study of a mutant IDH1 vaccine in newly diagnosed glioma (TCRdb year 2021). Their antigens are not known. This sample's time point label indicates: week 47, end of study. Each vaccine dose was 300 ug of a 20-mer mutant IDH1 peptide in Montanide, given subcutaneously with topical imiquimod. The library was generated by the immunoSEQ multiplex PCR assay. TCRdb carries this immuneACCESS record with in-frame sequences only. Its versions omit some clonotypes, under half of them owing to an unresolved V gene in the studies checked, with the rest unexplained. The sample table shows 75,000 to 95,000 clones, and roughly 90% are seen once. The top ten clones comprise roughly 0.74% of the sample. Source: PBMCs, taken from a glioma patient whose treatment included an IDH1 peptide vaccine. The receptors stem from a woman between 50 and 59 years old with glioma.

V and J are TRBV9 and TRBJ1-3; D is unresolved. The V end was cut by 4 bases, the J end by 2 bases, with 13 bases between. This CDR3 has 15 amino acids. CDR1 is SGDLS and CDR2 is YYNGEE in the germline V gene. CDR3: CASSPQSPPGNTIYF. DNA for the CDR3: TGTGCCAGCAGCCCCCAGAGTCCTCCTGGAAACACCATATATTTT.

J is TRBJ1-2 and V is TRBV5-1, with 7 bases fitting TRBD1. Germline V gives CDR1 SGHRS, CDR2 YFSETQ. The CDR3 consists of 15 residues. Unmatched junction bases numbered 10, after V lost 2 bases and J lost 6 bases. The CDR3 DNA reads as TGCGCCAGCAGCTTAAGGACGGGACAGCCAAATGGCTACACCTTC. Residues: CASSLRTGQPNGYTF.

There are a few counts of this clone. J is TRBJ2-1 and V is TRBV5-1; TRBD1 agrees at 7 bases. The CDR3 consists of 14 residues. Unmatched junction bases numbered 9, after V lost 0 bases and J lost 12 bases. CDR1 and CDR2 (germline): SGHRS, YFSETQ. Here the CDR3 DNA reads TGCGCCAGCAGCTTGGGTGACAGGGCGCAGGGGCAGTTCTTC. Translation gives CASSLGDRAQGQFF.

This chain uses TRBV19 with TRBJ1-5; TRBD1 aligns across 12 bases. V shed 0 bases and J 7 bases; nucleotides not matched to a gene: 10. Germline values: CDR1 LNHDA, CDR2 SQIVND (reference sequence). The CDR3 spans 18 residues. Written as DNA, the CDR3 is TGTGCCAGTAGTATAGAAGTCCTGGGACAGGGGGCCGACCAGCCCCAGCATTTT. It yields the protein CASSIEVLGQGADQPQHF.

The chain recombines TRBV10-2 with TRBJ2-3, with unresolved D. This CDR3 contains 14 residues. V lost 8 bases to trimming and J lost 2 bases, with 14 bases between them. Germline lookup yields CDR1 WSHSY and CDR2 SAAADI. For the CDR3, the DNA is TGCGCCAGCTCGGACGGGCTATACACAGATACGCAGTATTTT. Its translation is CASSDGLYTDTQYF.

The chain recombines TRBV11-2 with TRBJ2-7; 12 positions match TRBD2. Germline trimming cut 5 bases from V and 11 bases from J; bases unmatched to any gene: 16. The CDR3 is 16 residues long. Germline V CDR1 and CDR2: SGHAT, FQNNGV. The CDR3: CASSPSRSSGRVVEYF. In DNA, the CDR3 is TGTGCCAGCAGCCCGTCCAGGTCTAGCGGGAGGGTGGTAGAGTACTTC.

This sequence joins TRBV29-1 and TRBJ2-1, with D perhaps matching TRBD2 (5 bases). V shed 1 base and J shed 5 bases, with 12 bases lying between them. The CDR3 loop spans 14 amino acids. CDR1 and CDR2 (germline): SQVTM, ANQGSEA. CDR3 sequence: CSVEGLASHNEQFF. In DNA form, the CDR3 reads TGCAGCGTTGAAGGGCTAGCTTCTCACAATGAGCAGTTCTTC.

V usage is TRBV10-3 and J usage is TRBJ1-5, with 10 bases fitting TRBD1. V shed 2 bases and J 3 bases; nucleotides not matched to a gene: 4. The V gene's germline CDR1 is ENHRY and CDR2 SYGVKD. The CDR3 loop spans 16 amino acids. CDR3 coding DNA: TGTGCCATCAGTGAGCGGGACAGGGGTATCAATCAGCCCCAGCATTTT. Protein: CAISERDRGINQPQHF.

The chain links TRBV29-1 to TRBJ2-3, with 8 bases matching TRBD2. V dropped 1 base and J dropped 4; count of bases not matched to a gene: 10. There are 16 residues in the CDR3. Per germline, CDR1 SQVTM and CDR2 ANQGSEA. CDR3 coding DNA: TGCAGCGTTGAAGGAACCCCGGGAGGGACGCCAGATACGCAGTATTTT. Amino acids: CSVEGTPGGTPDTQYF.

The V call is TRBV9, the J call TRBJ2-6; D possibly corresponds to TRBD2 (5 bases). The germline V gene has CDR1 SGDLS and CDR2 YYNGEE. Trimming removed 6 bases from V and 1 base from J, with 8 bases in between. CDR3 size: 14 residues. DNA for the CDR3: TGTGCCAGCACCACGGGGTCTGGGGCCAACGTCCTGACTTTC. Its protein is CASTTGSGANVLTF.

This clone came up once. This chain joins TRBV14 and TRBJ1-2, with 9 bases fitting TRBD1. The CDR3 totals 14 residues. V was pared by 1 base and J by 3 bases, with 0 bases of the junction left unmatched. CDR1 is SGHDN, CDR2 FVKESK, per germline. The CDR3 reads CASSQGDRDYGYTF. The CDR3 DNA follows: TGTGCCAGCAGCCAAGGGGACAGGGACTATGGCTACACCTTC.

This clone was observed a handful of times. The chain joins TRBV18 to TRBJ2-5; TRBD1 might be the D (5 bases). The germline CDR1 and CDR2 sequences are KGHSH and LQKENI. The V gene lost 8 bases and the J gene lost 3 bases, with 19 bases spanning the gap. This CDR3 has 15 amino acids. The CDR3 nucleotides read TGTGCCAGCCGAACCATTAGGGCGACAGAAGAGACCCAGTACTTC. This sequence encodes CASRTIRATEETQYF.

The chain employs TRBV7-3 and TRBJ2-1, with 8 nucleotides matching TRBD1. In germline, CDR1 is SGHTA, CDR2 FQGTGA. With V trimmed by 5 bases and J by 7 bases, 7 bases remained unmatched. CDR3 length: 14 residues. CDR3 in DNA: TGTGCCAGCAGCCCAGGACAGGGAAGGAATGAGCAGTTCTTC. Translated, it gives CASSPGQGRNEQFF.

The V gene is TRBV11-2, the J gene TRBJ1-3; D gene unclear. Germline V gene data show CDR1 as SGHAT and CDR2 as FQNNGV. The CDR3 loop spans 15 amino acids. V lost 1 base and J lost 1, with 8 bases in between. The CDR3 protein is CASSLGRTSGNTIYF. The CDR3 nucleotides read TGTGCCAGCAGCTTAGGGCGGACTTCTGGAAACACCATATATTTT.

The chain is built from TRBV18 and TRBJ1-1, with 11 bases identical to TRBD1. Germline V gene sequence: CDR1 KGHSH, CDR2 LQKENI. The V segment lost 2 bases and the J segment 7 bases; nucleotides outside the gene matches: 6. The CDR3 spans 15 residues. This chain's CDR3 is CASSPGQGARNEAFF. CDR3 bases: TGTGCCAGCTCACCAGGACAGGGGGCCCGTAATGAAGCTTTCTTT. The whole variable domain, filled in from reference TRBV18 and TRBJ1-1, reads NAGVMQNPRHLVRRRGQEARLRCSPMKGHSHVYWYRQLPEEGLKFMVYLQKENIIDESGMPKERFSAEFPKEGPSILRIQQVVRGDSAAYFCASSPGQGARNEAFFGQGTRLTVV.

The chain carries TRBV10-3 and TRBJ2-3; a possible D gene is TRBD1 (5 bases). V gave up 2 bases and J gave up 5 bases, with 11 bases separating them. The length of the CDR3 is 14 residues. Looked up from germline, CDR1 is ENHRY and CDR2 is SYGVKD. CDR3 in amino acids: CAISEGAPQDTQYF. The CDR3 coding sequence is TGTGCCATCAGTGAGGGGGCACCGCAAGATACGCAGTATTTT.

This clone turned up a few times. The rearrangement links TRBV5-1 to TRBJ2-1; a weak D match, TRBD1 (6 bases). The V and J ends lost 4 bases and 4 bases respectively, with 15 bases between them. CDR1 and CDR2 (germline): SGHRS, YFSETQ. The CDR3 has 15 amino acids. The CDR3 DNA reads TGCGCCAGCAGCGTACAGGGCCGAAGTTACAATGAGCAGTTCTTC. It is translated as CASSVQGRSYNEQFF.

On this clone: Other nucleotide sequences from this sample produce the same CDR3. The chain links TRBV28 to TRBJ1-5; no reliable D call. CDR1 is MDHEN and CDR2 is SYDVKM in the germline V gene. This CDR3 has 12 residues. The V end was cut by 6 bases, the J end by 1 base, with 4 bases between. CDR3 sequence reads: CASRQSNQPQHF. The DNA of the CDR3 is TGTGCCAGCAGGCAGAGCAATCAGCCCCAGCATTTT.

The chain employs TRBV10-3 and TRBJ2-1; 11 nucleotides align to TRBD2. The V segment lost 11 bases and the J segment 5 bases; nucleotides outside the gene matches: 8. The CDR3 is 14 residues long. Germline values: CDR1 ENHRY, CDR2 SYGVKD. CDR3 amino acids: CASRGLADDNEQFF. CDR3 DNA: TGTGCCTCCAGGGGACTAGCGGACGACAATGAGCAGTTCTTC.

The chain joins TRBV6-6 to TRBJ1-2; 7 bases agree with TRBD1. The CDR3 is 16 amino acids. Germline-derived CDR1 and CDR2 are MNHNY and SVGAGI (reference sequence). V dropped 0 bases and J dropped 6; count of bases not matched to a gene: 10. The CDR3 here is CASSYSLPGTVDGYTF. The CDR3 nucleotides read TGTGCCAGCAGTTACTCCCTTCCCGGGACAGTCGATGGCTACACCTTC.

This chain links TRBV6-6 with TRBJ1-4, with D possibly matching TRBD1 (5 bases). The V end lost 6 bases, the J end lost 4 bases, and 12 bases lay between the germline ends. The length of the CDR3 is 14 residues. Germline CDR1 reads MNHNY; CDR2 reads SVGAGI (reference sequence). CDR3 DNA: TGTGCCAGCAGAGGGACGGGAATTAATGAAAAACTGTTTTTT. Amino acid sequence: CASRGTGINEKLFF.

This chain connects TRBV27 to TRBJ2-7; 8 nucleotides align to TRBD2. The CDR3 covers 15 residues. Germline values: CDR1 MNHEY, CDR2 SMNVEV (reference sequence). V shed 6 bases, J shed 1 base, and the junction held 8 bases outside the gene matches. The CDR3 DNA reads TGTGCCAGCAGAAGTAGCGGGGCTAATTCCTACGAGCAGTACTTC. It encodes CASRSSGANSYEQYF.